This T cell receptor (beta chain) derives from a study of blood T cell repertoires in COVID-19. Study-level information: Acute-phase and convalescent COVID-19 samples originated in the United States, Italy and Spain. T cells, B-cell-depleted T cells, or PBMCs provided the cDNA or gDNA that served as material.

This clone has a single count. Germline V gene data show CDR1 as MNHEY and CDR2 as SVGEGT. V shed 2 bases and J 5 bases; nucleotides not matched to a gene: 5. The CDR3 loop spans 15 amino acids. As originally analysed: Amplification with reference gene primers provided the estimates of nucleated cell counts. Assay used: immunoSEQ multiplex PCR; TCRdb lists only in-frame clones, some missing. That table supplies the V and J calls and clone size; D and trimming were determined from the DNA. Here the sample spans roughly 200,000 clones, approximately 87% being singletons. The chain couples TRBV6-2 or TRBV6-3 to TRBJ2-1; 8 nucleotides agree with TRBD1. The sequence was obtained from a man in his 60s who had recovered from COVID-19. Material: peripheral blood. The CDR3 DNA follows: TGTGCCAGCAGTTACCAGGGGGCCTTCGACAATGAGCAGTTCTTC. This translates into CASSYQGAFDNEQFF.